Below are 28 T cell receptor beta chains sequenced from a single sample in a study of blood T cell repertoires in COVID-19. Profiling relied on immunoSEQ multiplex PCR, and the TCRdb table lists in-frame clones only, not all of them. The table has 160,000 or so clones, 65% to 90% seen once; the top ten hold over 12%. Sequenced sample: PBMCs or T cells enriched from blood (not recorded which). All receptors come from a man between 50 and 59 years old who had recovered from COVID-19.

The chain combines TRBV19 with TRBJ1-5, with D possibly TRBD1 on 6 matching bases. Germline CDR1 LNHDA, CDR2 SQIVND (reference sequence). V lost 6 bases, J lost 4 bases, and 10 bases lay in between. CDR3 length equals 13 residues. CDR3 bases: TGTGCCAGTAGGAGTACAGGGAATCAGCCCCAGCATTTT. Amino acids: CASRSTGNQPQHF.

V usage is TRBV6-2 or TRBV6-3 and J usage is TRBJ2-2; 8 bases match TRBD1. Trimming removed 2 bases from V and 4 bases from J; junction bases left unmatched: 6. Germline loops: CDR1 MNHEY, CDR2 SVGEGT. This CDR3 spans 16 amino acids. The CDR3 coding sequence is TGTGCCAGCAGTTACGGACAGGGAGGTGGCACCGGGGAGCTGTTTTTT. It translates to CASSYGQGGGTGELFF.

V is TRBV24-1 and J is TRBJ1-2, with D uncertain. The V end lost 5 bases, the J end lost 6 bases, and 15 bases lay between the germline ends. This CDR3 has 14 residues. Germline V gene sequence: CDR1 KGHDR, CDR2 SFDVKD. In DNA form, the CDR3 reads TGTGCCACCAGTGTCGGCGGCCCAACCAATGGCTACACCTTC. Amino acid sequence: CATSVGGPTNGYTF.

The rearrangement uses TRBV6-6 and TRBJ2-3; 15 nucleotides align to TRBD2. V gave up 5 bases and J gave up 0 bases; unmatched junction bases: 9. The V gene's germline CDR1 is MNHNY and CDR2 SVGAGI (reference sequence). This CDR3 contains 19 residues. The CDR3 loop reads CASSRGLAGGSLSTDTQYF. The CDR3 nucleotides are TGTGCCAGCAGTCGGGGACTAGCGGGGGGCTCCCTTAGCACAGATACGCAGTATTTT.

The chain employs TRBV5-1 and TRBJ2-5; 8 nucleotides line up with TRBD2. The CDR3 extends over 15 amino acids. Germline V gives CDR1 SGHRS, CDR2 YFSETQ. J was trimmed by 2 bases and V by 0 bases; bases with no gene match: 3. The CDR3 DNA is TGCGCCAGCAGCTTGGGTCCTAGCGGGCAAGAGACCCAGTACTTC. Its protein product is CASSLGPSGQETQYF. Variable domain in full (rest from reference TRBV5-1 and TRBJ2-5): KAGVTQTPRYLIKTRGQQVTLSCSPISGHRSVSWYQQTPGQGLQFLFEYFSETQRNKGNFPGRFSGRQFSNSRSEMNVSTLELGDSALYLCASSLGPSGQETQYFGPGTRLLVL.

There are a few counts of this clone. This sequence joins TRBV19 and TRBJ1-1; D remains ambiguous. CDR3 size: 15 residues. The V gene lost 7 bases and the J gene lost 1 base, with 16 bases spanning the gap. CDR1 is LNHDA and CDR2 is SQIVND in the germline V gene (reference sequence). CDR3 protein: CASTTSAGTNTEAFF. Written as DNA, the CDR3 is TGTGCCAGTACGACCTCTGCAGGCACGAACACTGAAGCTTTCTTT. Full variable domain (missing parts from reference TRBV19 and TRBJ1-1): DGGITQSPKYLFRKEGQNVTLSCEQNLNHDAMYWYRQDPGQGLRLIYYSQIVNDFQKGDIAEGYSVSREKKESFPLTVTSAQKNPTAFYLCASTTSAGTNTEAFFGQGTRLTVV.

The V call is TRBV28, the J call TRBJ1-1; D remains ambiguous. The germline gives CDR1 MDHEN, CDR2 SYDVKM. V lost 4 bases and J 0 bases, leaving 15 bases between the germline ends. The CDR3 covers 16 residues. The CDR3 here is CASSSPDTLMNTEAFF. The CDR3 nucleotides read TGTGCCAGCAGTTCACCCGACACGCTGATGAACACTGAAGCTTTCTTT. Complete variable domain (other parts from reference TRBV28 and TRBJ1-1): DVKVTQSSRYLVKRTGEKVFLECVQDMDHENMFWYRQDPGLGLRLIYFSYDVKMKEKGDIPEGYSVSREKKERFSLILESASTNQTSMYLCASSSPDTLMNTEAFFGQGTRLTVV.

This clone was seen ten or more times. The chain employs TRBV7-2 and TRBJ2-7; possibly TRBD1 for D (5 bases). CDR1 is SGHTA, CDR2 FQGNSA, per germline. This CDR3 contains 12 residues. V was shortened by 2 bases and J by 6 bases, with 8 bases between the two germline ends. In DNA form, the CDR3 reads TGTGCCAGCAGCTTATTAGGGGTCGAGCAGTACTTC. Its protein product is CASSLLGVEQYF.

This clone was seen only a few times. This chain connects TRBV4-1 to TRBJ2-3, with 12 bases fitting TRBD2. This CDR3 contains 15 residues. Trimming at V came to 0 bases and at J to 9 bases, leaving 4 bases not matched to a gene. CDR1 is MGHRA, CDR2 YSYEKL, per germline. The CDR3, as DNA: TGCGCCAGCAGCCAAGATCTAGCGGGGGGGCTGACGCAGTATTTT. This translates into CASSQDLAGGLTQYF.

This chain joins TRBV27 and TRBJ2-2, with 8 bases matching TRBD1. This CDR3 has 17 residues. Per germline, CDR1 MNHEY and CDR2 SMNVEV (reference sequence). The junction had 9 bases not matched to a gene; V was cut back by 5 bases and J by 1 base. The CDR3 region has the DNA TGTGCCAGCAGTCCTACCCAGGGGGCGCGGAACACCGGGGAGCTGTTTTTT. Protein sequence: CASSPTQGARNTGELFF.

The chain recombines TRBV18 with TRBJ2-1, with TRBD1 as a possible D gene (5 bases). The CDR3 has 14 amino acids. The ends were cut back, 3 bases at V and 3 bases at J, with 9 bases in the middle. Germline CDR1 KGHSH, CDR2 LQKENI. CDR3 sequence: CASSPRDSYNEQFF. The CDR3 DNA follows: TGTGCCAGCTCACCTCGAGACAGCTACAATGAGCAGTTCTTC. Together with reference TRBV18 and TRBJ2-1, the CDR3 gives the full variable domain: NAGVMQNPRHLVRRRGQEARLRCSPMKGHSHVYWYRQLPEEGLKFMVYLQKENIIDESGMPKERFSAEFPKEGPSILRIQQVVRGDSAAYFCASSPRDSYNEQFFGPGTRLTVL.

The rearrangement links TRBV7-3 to TRBJ2-1; no clear D. CDR1 is SGHTA, CDR2 FQGTGA, per germline. The CDR3 has 16 amino acids. V dropped 1 base and J dropped 0 bases, with 10 bases sitting between them. CDR3 region: CASSLILGVSYNEQFF. CDR3 DNA sequence: TGTGCCAGCAGCTTAATTCTAGGCGTCTCCTACAATGAGCAGTTCTTC. Combining the CDR3 with reference TRBV7-3 and TRBJ2-1 gives the whole variable domain GAGVSQTPSNKVTEKGKYVELRCDPISGHTALYWYRQSLGQGPEFLIYFQGTGAADDSGLPNDRFFAVRPEGSVSTLKIQRTERGDSAVYLCASSLILGVSYNEQFFGPGTRLTVL.

The rearrangement joins TRBV7-8 to TRBJ1-5, with TRBD1 identical over 7 bases. The CDR3 is 16 residues long. Germline-derived CDR1 and CDR2 are SGHVS and FQNEAQ. J gave up 2 bases and V 1 base, and 5 bases lay outside the gene matches. In DNA, the CDR3 is TGTGCCAGCAGCTTAGAGGGGGCAAAGGGCAATCAGCCCCAGCATTTT. Translated, it gives CASSLEGAKGNQPQHF.

The V and J genes are TRBV19 and TRBJ2-7, with a weak D call TRBD1 (5 bases). Germline V gene sequence: CDR1 LNHDA, CDR2 SQIVND (reference sequence). This CDR3 contains 17 residues. V lost 1 base to trimming and J lost 1 base, with 17 bases between them. CDR3 residues: CASSIGAPWGTSYEQYF. The DNA for the CDR3 is TGTGCCAGTAGTATAGGGGCCCCGTGGGGCACGTCCTACGAGCAGTACTTC.

V usage is TRBV6-5 and J usage is TRBJ2-7; maybe TRBD2 (5 bases). The CDR3 is 13 amino acids. V was shortened by 7 bases and J by 4 bases, with 14 bases between the two germline ends. Germline assignment: CDR1 MNHEY and CDR2 SVGAGI. Here the CDR3 reads CASTTSRGYEQYF. In DNA, the CDR3 is TGTGCCAGCACTACTTCCCGGGGATACGAGCAGTACTTC.

The genes are TRBV6-2 or TRBV6-3 and TRBJ1-3; the D is unclear. The CDR3 contains 15 residues. Between the trimmed V and J ends, which lost 0 bases and 1 base, there was a span of 7 bases. Germline V gene data show CDR1 as MNHEY and CDR2 as SVGEGT. For the CDR3, the DNA is TGTGCCAGCAGTTACTCTTACTCATCTGGAAACACCATATATTTT. Encoded protein: CASSYSYSSGNTIYF.

J is TRBJ2-5 and V is TRBV9, with 7 bases fitting TRBD2. This CDR3 spans 16 amino acids. The germline CDR1 and CDR2 sequences are SGDLS and YYNGEE. Trimming cost V 2 bases and J 2 bases; bases outside gene matches: 9. The DNA for the CDR3 is TGTGCCAGCAGCGTCATGGGCGGGGGAATACAAGAGACCCAGTACTTC. It yields the protein CASSVMGGGIQETQYF.

The sample holds many counts of this clone. The J gene is TRBJ2-2, the V gene TRBV11-2, with D unclear. V was pared by 5 bases and J by 2 bases, with 6 bases between. CDR3 size: 13 residues. In germline, CDR1 is SGHAT, CDR2 FQNNGV. The CDR3 region is CASSRTNTGELFF. In nucleotides, the CDR3 is TGTGCCAGCAGCCGTACAAACACCGGGGAGCTGTTTTTT.

The V and J genes are TRBV7-2 and TRBJ1-3; D might be TRBD1 (6 bases). The length of the CDR3 is 15 residues. From germline, CDR1 is SGHTA and CDR2 FQGNSA. Trimming cost V 3 bases and J 4 bases, with 13 bases left between them. CDR3 coding DNA: TGTGCCAGCAGCTTGGCAGGGGTCAACGGAAACACCATATATTTT. Protein product: CASSLAGVNGNTIYF. The full variable domain, with the rest looked up from reference TRBV7-2 and TRBJ1-3, is GAGVSQSPSNKVTEKGKDVELRCDPISGHTALYWYRQSLGQGLEFLIYFQGNSAPDKSGLPSDRFSAERTGGSVSTLTIQRTQQEDSAVYLCASSLAGVNGNTIYFGEGSWLTVV.

The chain recombines TRBV12-3 or TRBV12-4 with TRBJ1-4; D remains ambiguous. V was clipped by 2 bases and J by 7 bases, with 8 bases between them. This CDR3 has 13 amino acids. CDR3 sequence: CASSLLSGEKLFF. CDR3 nucleotide sequence: TGTGCCAGCAGTTTACTCAGCGGTGAAAAACTGTTTTTT.

For the CDR3, the DNA is TGTGCCAGCAGTCAACTAGGTGGCTACACCTTC. It encodes CASSQLGGYTF. The genes are TRBV6-2 or TRBV6-3 and TRBJ1-2; D gene ambiguous. CDR1 MNHEY and CDR2 SVGEGT come from the germline V gene. This CDR3 region has 11 residues. V was trimmed by 5 bases and J by 7 bases, leaving 8 bases between them.

The gene calls are TRBV3-1 (or the pseudogene TRBV3-2) and TRBJ2-2, with TRBD2 identical over 10 bases. V was pared by 4 bases and J by 5 bases, with 7 bases of the junction left unmatched. The germline CDR1 and CDR2 sequences are LGHDT and YNNKEL (reference sequence). This CDR3 has 16 amino acids. CDR3: CASSPQSGGATGELFF. DNA of the CDR3: TGTGCCAGCAGCCCCCAGAGCGGGGGGGCAACCGGGGAGCTGTTTTTT.

The rearrangement uses TRBV6-1 and TRBJ2-3; 8 nucleotides agree with TRBD2. Trimming cost V 2 bases and J 5 bases; bases outside gene matches: 6. Germline V gene lookup returns CDR1 MNHNS and CDR2 SASEGT. This CDR3 is 15 amino acids long. CDR3 sequence (DNA): TGTGCCAGCAGTGAACGGGGGGGCCTTGGAGATACGCAGTATTTT. Amino acid sequence: CASSERGGLGDTQYF.

The chain carries TRBV2 and TRBJ1-2; D ambiguous. Germline V gene data show CDR1 as SNHLY and CDR2 as FYNNEI. This CDR3 is built from 11 residues. Trimming left V 7 bases short and J 3 bases short, with 6 bases between. The CDR3 region has the DNA TGTGCCAGCATAGTAGACTATGGCTACACCTTC. Its translation: CASIVDYGYTF. Using reference TRBV2 and TRBJ1-2 for the parts outside the CDR3, the full variable domain is EPEVTQTPSHQVTQMGQEVILRCVPISNHLYFYWYRQILGQKVEFLVSFYNNEISEKSEIFDDQFSVERPDGSNFTLKIRSTKLEDSAMYFCASIVDYGYTFGSGTRLTVV.

V and J are TRBV19 and TRBJ1-1; no firm D call. The CDR3 totals 12 residues. Deletions cut 5 bases from V and 8 bases from J, with 12 bases between. Germline values: CDR1 LNHDA, CDR2 SQIVND (reference sequence). CDR3 region: CASSSGVREAFF. In DNA form, the CDR3 reads TGTGCCAGTAGTTCCGGGGTTCGGGAAGCTTTCTTT.

This rearrangement joins TRBV19 to TRBJ1-1, with 8 nucleotides matching TRBD1. The CDR3 runs 15 residues. The V gene's germline CDR1 is LNHDA and CDR2 SQIVND (reference sequence). V lost 7 bases and J lost 0; bases outside the gene matches: 7. CDR3 amino acids: CASTPRDRLNTEAFF. The CDR3 DNA reads TGTGCCAGTACCCCCCGGGACAGGTTGAACACTGAAGCTTTCTTT.

Only one count was recorded for this clone. This sequence joins TRBV4-2 and TRBJ1-2; TRBD1 is a possible D gene (6 bases). This CDR3 contains 16 residues. The germline gives CDR1 LGHNA, CDR2 YNFKEQ. Trimming removed 1 base from V and 4 bases from J, with 16 bases in between. Here the CDR3 DNA reads TGTGCCAGCAGCCAAGGTGGGTCAGGGGACGGCTATGGCTACACCTTC. It yields the protein CASSQGGSGDGYGYTF.

The chain has TRBV27 and TRBJ1-5; no clear D. Germline CDR1 MNHEY, CDR2 SMNVEV (reference sequence). Trimming took 6 bases from V and 0 from J, leaving 9 bases between them. The CDR3 extends over 14 amino acids. The CDR3 DNA reads TGTGCCAGCAGGAAAGAGGCTAGCAATCAGCCCCAGCATTTT. It codes for CASRKEASNQPQHF.